This T cell receptor (beta chain) derives from a study of identical twins. The CDR3 sequence is 15 residues long. The germline V gene encodes CDR1 SGHRS and CDR2 YFSETQ. Trimming stripped 4 bases from V and 4 bases from J, with 17 bases between. TCRdb re-called the 5' RACE reads through MiXCR, storing one row per CDR3 protein. The data show roughly 1.6 million distinct CDR3 sequences, with more than 30% seen just once and over 0.25% held by the top ten. The origin of this receptor is a newborn girl in good health. The J gene is TRBJ1-1, the V gene TRBV5-1; a possible D gene is TRBD1 (5 bases). Material: cord blood. CDR3 amino acids: CASSRGDRGSTEAFF. The CDR3 DNA follows: TGCGCCAGCAGCCGGGGGGATAGGGGCAGCACTGAAGCTTTCTTT.